This entry lists 19 T cell receptor beta chains sequenced from one sample in a study of T cell changes during pregnancy in multiple sclerosis. Repertoires were generated with immunoSEQ multiplex PCR, while TCRdb's copy carries only in-frame clones and drops some. The table includes about 29,000 clones, about 91% detected once. The material sequenced was CD8+ T cells from peripheral blood mononuclear cells, taken after pregnancy. These receptors originate from a female donor with multiple sclerosis, enrolled in a pregnancy study.

This clone occurred once. V gene TRBV28 combines with J gene TRBJ2-3; D is undetermined. CDR1 is MDHEN, CDR2 SYDVKM, per germline. This CDR3 spans 14 amino acids. V dropped 6 bases and J dropped 0 bases, with 10 bases sitting between them. The CDR3 nucleotides are TGTGCCAGCAGGATGACATTTAGCACAGATACGCAGTATTTT. It encodes CASRMTFSTDTQYF. Full variable domain (remainder filled in from reference TRBV28 and TRBJ2-3): DVKVTQSSRYLVKRTGEKVFLECVQDMDHENMFWYRQDPGLGLRLIYFSYDVKMKEKGDIPEGYSVSREKKERFSLILESASTNQTSMYLCASRMTFSTDTQYFGPGTRLTVL.

This clone was picked up one time. The junction departs from germline at one end; a sequencing error may be responsible. The rearrangement links TRBV29-1 to TRBJ1-1; TRBD1 agrees at 8 bases. CDR1 and CDR2 (germline): SQVTM, ANQGSEA. The CDR3 contains 12 residues. The CDR3 reads CSAEGQGPEAFF. The CDR3 bases are TGCAGCGCTGAAGGACAGGGCCCTGAAGCTTTCTTT. Drawing the rest from reference TRBV29-1 and TRBJ1-1, the complete variable domain is SAVISQKPSRDICQRGTSLTIQCQVDSQVTMMFWYRQQPGQSLTLIATANQGSEATYESGFVIDKFPISRPNLTFSTLTVSNMSPEDSSIYLCSAEGQGPEAFFGQGTRLTVV.

V is TRBV7-2 and J is TRBJ2-1; 11 positions match TRBD2. The J segment lost 10 bases and the V segment lost 5 bases, leaving 7 bases of the junction unmatched. The germline CDR1 and CDR2 sequences are SGHTA and FQGNSA. This CDR3 region has 14 residues. CDR3 residues: CASSPGLAVGEQFF. The CDR3 DNA reads as TGTGCCAGCAGCCCGGGACTAGCGGTAGGAGAGCAGTTCTTC. Together with reference TRBV7-2 and TRBJ2-1, the CDR3 gives the full variable domain: GAGVSQSPSNKVTEKGKDVELRCDPISGHTALYWYRQSLGQGLEFLIYFQGNSAPDKSGLPSDRFSAERTGGSVSTLTIQRTQQEDSAVYLCASSPGLAVGEQFFGPGTRLTVL.

The CDR3 nucleotides read TGTGCCAGCAGTTACTACGCAGGCTCTGGAAACACCATATATTTT. This sequence encodes CASSYYAGSGNTIYF. The rearrangement links TRBV6-5 to TRBJ1-3; no definite D call. CDR1 and CDR2 from the germline V gene are MNHEY and SVGAGI. Trimming took 1 base from V and 0 from J, leaving 7 bases between them. This CDR3 is built from 15 residues.

This clone came up a few times. The chain has TRBV29-1 and TRBJ1-1, with D possibly matching TRBD1 (5 bases). V was pared by 7 bases and J by 0 bases, with 18 bases between. The germline gives CDR1 SQVTM, CDR2 ANQGSEA. This CDR3 is 15 amino acids long. The CDR3 loop is CSALPGGSLNTEAFF. CDR3 DNA: TGCAGCGCCTTGCCCGGGGGGTCTCTGAACACTGAAGCTTTCTTT. Full variable domain (outside the CDR3, taken from reference TRBV29-1 and TRBJ1-1): SAVISQKPSRDICQRGTSLTIQCQVDSQVTMMFWYRQQPGQSLTLIATANQGSEATYESGFVIDKFPISRPNLTFSTLTVSNMSPEDSSIYLCSALPGGSLNTEAFFGQGTRLTVV.

The chain employs TRBV2 and TRBJ2-2; the D is unclear. The ends were cut back, 6 bases at V and 6 bases at J, with 8 bases in the middle. This CDR3 contains 12 residues. CDR1 is SNHLY and CDR2 is FYNNEI in the germline V gene. CDR3: CASSHGAGELFF. The CDR3 DNA reads as TGTGCCAGCAGCCACGGAGCCGGGGAGCTGTTTTTT.

The V and J genes are TRBV2 and TRBJ2-7; 7 bases are shared with TRBD1. Germline loops: CDR1 SNHLY, CDR2 FYNNEI. V lost 5 bases to trimming and J lost 3 bases; unmatched junction nucleotides: 7. The CDR3 covers 14 residues. The CDR3: CASSSPGGNYEQYF. The DNA for the CDR3 is TGTGCCAGCAGTAGCCCAGGGGGAAACTACGAGCAGTACTTC.

The genes are TRBV5-3 and TRBJ2-5; TRBD2 agrees at 10 bases. TRBV5-3 is filed as an ORF, its function uncertain. V lost 6 bases to trimming and J lost 5 bases; unmatched junction nucleotides: 19. CDR3 size: 18 residues. DNA of the CDR3: TGTGCCAGAACCCGGGAGGCTAGCGGGAGCCTTGGCGGGGAGACCCAGTACTTC. This encodes CARTREASGSLGGETQYF.

The rearrangement uses TRBV18 and TRBJ2-7; 7 bases fit TRBD2. V lost 6 bases and J lost 3; bases outside the gene matches: 14. CDR3 length equals 16 residues. Germline CDR1 KGHSH, CDR2 LQKENI. In DNA, the CDR3 is TGTGCCAGCTCGAACCCTGACGTAAGCGGGAACTACGAGCAGTACTTC. Its protein is CASSNPDVSGNYEQYF.

The chain has TRBV27 and TRBJ1-1; TRBD1 might be the D (5 bases). CDR1 is MNHEY, CDR2 SMNVEV, per germline (reference sequence). The CDR3 has 14 amino acids. The V end was cut by 3 bases, the J end by 4 bases, with 12 bases between. CDR3 residues: CASSFGGAATEAFF. CDR3 sequence (DNA): TGTGCCAGCAGTTTCGGAGGGGCTGCCACTGAAGCTTTCTTT.

This chain joins TRBV6-5 and TRBJ1-2; 7 bases align to TRBD1. Germline trimming cut 4 bases from V and 6 bases from J; bases unmatched to any gene: 8. Germline CDR1 MNHEY, CDR2 SVGAGI. The CDR3 contains 14 residues. In DNA, the CDR3 is TGTGCCAGCAGTTGGGGTGCAGGGGGTAATGGCTACACCTTC. This translates into CASSWGAGGNGYTF.

This chain links TRBV10-3 with TRBJ1-5; D not resolved. V dropped 2 bases and J dropped 2 bases, with 10 bases sitting between them. This CDR3 is built from 15 residues. Germline V lookup: CDR1 ENHRY, CDR2 SYGVKD. CDR3 residues: CAISEGGFRNQPQHF. In DNA, the CDR3 is TGTGCCATCAGTGAGGGAGGGTTTCGCAATCAGCCCCAGCATTTT.

The gene calls are TRBV27 and TRBJ1-1; possibly TRBD1 for D (5 bases). The CDR3 sequence is 13 residues long. Germline V gene lookup returns CDR1 MNHEY and CDR2 SMNVEV (reference sequence). V lost 5 bases and J lost 1, with 8 bases in between. CDR3 region: CASSPGWNTEAFF. The CDR3 DNA sequence: TGTGCCAGCAGTCCAGGGTGGAACACTGAAGCTTTCTTT.

The chain carries TRBV19 and TRBJ2-3, with D possibly matching TRBD2 (5 bases). Per germline, CDR1 LNHDA and CDR2 SQIVND (reference sequence). This CDR3 has 15 amino acids. Trimming took off 2 bases at V and 12 bases at J, with 21 bases between the two ends. DNA for the CDR3: TGTGCCAGTAGTATAACCGGGAATGGTCCGATTTATCAGTATTTT. It specifies CASSITGNGPIYQYF.

The rearrangement uses TRBV11-3 and TRBJ1-1; perhaps TRBD1 as D (5 bases). The V end lost 7 bases, the J end lost 9 bases, and 24 bases lay between the germline ends. This CDR3 is 15 amino acids long. Germline V gives CDR1 SGHNT, CDR2 YENEEA. CDR3 protein: CASTHPGAPEPKAFF. The CDR3 DNA sequence: TGTGCCAGCACCCATCCTGGGGCCCCAGAACCGAAAGCTTTCTTT.

This clone appeared once. This chain joins TRBV27 and TRBJ1-5, with D perhaps TRBD1 (6 bases). This CDR3 has 14 amino acids. Germline V lookup: CDR1 MNHEY, CDR2 SMNVEV (reference sequence). The germline V and J ends were trimmed by 8 bases and 9 bases, with 20 bases remaining between them. The CDR3, as DNA: TGTGCCAGCGGCCCCGGGACACTGGTTAGGCCCCAGCATTTT. Translation: CASGPGTLVRPQHF.

This clone was seen once. The chain joins TRBV6-5 to TRBJ2-2; TRBD2 matches 9 bases. The V segment lost 1 base and the J segment 5 bases; nucleotides outside the gene matches: 5. CDR1 is MNHEY, CDR2 SVGAGI, per germline. The CDR3 totals 16 residues. The CDR3 DNA reads as TGTGCCAGCAGTTACTTCCTAGCGGGAAGGACCGGGGAGCTGTTTTTT. Translating gives CASSYFLAGRTGELFF.

This sequence joins TRBV9 and TRBJ2-1; the match to TRBD2 covers 10 bases. With 3 bases clipped from V and 8 bases from J, the junction kept 5 bases outside the gene matches. Per germline, CDR1 SGDLS and CDR2 YYNGEE. The CDR3 extends over 14 amino acids. The CDR3 region is CASSASGSLDEQFF. Here the CDR3 DNA reads TGTGCCAGCAGCGCTAGCGGGAGTCTCGATGAGCAGTTCTTC.

V usage is TRBV5-1 and J usage is TRBJ2-2, with 10 positions matching TRBD1. Germline lookup yields CDR1 SGHRS and CDR2 YFSETQ. CDR3 size: 15 residues. The V gene end was trimmed by 2 bases and the J gene end by 6 bases; junction bases not matched to a gene: 4. The CDR3 region has the DNA TGCGCCAGCAGCTTCGGACAGGGGGAGTCCGGGGAGCTGTTTTTT. It specifies CASSFGQGESGELFF.